These 4 T cell receptor beta chains were sequenced from one sample in a study of T cells after yellow fever vaccination. MiXCR, applied by TCRdb to the 5' RACE reads, yields one record per CDR3 protein. The table has a few hundred thousand distinct CDR3 sequences, 15% to 20% seen once. Sequencing used PBMCs, obtained 15 days after the yellow fever booster vaccination. These receptors were taken from a man aged 25-40 years who received the YFV17D yellow fever vaccine.

The chain carries TRBV12-3 or TRBV12-4 and TRBJ2-3, with D tentatively TRBD1 or TRBD2 (5 bases each). The CDR3 spans 18 residues. V was shortened by 6 bases and J by 0 bases, with 22 bases between the two germline ends. The DNA of the CDR3 is TGTGCCAGCAGCCGCCTCTTGGGACCCGGGGTCAGCACAGATACGCAGTATTTT. Protein: CASSRLLGPGVSTDTQYF.

A few counts support this clonotype. The CDR3 region is CASSPRGRTTGELFF. The CDR3 DNA reads as TGTGCCAGCAGCCCCCGCGGGAGGACCACCGGGGAGCTGTTTTTT. This chain joins TRBV7-9 and TRBJ2-2; 8 bases agree with TRBD2. The length of the CDR3 is 15 residues. J lost 4 bases, V lost 5 bases, and 6 bases had no gene match. Germline lookup yields CDR1 SEHNR and CDR2 FQNEAQ (reference sequence).

The chain carries TRBV7-6 and TRBJ2-1, with D hard to call. In germline, CDR1 is SGHVS, CDR2 FNYEAQ. The CDR3 is 13 amino acids. Between the trimmed V and J ends, which lost 5 bases and 3 bases, there was a span of 8 bases. This CDR3 reads CASSPPRYNEQFF. DNA for the CDR3: TGTGCCAGCAGCCCCCCGCGCTACAATGAGCAGTTCTTC.

The rearrangement uses TRBV12-3 or TRBV12-4 and TRBJ2-1; no clear D gene. The length of the CDR3 is 14 residues. V was trimmed by 4 bases and J by 6 bases, leaving 13 bases between them. CDR3 nucleotide sequence: TGTGCCAGCAGTTCTAACCTACCCCTCAATGAGCAGTTCTTC. Amino acids: CASSSNLPLNEQFF.